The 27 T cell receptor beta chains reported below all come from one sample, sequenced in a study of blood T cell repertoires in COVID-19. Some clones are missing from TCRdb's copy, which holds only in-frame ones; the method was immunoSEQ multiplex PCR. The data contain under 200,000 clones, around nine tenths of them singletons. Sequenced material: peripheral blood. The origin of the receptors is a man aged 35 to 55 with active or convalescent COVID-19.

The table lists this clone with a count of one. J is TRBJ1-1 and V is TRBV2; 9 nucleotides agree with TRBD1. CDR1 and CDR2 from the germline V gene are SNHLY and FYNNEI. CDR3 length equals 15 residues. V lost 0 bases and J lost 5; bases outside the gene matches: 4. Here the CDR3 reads CASSEAAGQGTEAFF. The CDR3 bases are TGTGCCAGCAGTGAAGCCGCGGGACAGGGTACTGAAGCTTTCTTT. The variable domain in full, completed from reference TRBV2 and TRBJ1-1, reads EPEVTQTPSHQVTQMGQEVILRCVPISNHLYFYWYRQILGQKVEFLVSFYNNEISEKSEIFDDQFSVERPDGSNFTLKIRSTKLEDSAMYFCASSEAAGQGTEAFFGQGTRLTVV.

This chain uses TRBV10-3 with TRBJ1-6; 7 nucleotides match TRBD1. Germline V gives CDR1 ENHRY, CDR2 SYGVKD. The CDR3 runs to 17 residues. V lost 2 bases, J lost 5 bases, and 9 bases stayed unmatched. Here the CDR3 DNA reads TGTGCCATCAGTGAGCCGAGGGGGACAGTAGATAATTCACCCCTCCACTTT. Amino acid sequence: CAISEPRGTVDNSPLHF.

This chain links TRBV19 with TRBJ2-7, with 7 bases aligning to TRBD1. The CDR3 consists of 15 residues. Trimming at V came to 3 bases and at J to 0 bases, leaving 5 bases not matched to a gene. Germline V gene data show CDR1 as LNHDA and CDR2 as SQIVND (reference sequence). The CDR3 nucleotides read TGTGCCAGTAGTATTTCGGCAGGGGGCTCCTACGAGCAGTACTTC. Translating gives CASSISAGGSYEQYF.

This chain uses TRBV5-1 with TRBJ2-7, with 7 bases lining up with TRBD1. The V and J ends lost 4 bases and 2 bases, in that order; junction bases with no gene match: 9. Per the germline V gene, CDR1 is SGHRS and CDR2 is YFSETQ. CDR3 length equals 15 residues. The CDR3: CASSPDGQAPYEQYF. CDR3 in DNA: TGCGCCAGCAGCCCGGATGGACAGGCACCCTACGAGCAGTACTTC.

The CDR3 loop is CASSFGLGQTSLGANVLTF. DNA for the CDR3: TGTGCCAGCAGTTTCGGACTGGGACAGACGAGCTTGGGGGCCAACGTCCTGACTTTC. The J gene is TRBJ2-6, the V gene TRBV28; TRBD1 aligns across 7 bases. This CDR3 spans 19 amino acids. V dropped 3 bases and J dropped 4; count of bases not matched to a gene: 15. Germline V gives CDR1 MDHEN, CDR2 SYDVKM.

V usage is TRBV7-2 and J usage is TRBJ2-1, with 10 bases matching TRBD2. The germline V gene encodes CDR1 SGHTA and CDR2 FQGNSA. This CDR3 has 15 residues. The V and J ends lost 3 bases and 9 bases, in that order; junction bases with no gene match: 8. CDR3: CASSLSAGGPFEQFF. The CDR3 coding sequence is TGTGCCAGCAGCTTGTCAGCGGGAGGGCCTTTTGAGCAGTTCTTC.

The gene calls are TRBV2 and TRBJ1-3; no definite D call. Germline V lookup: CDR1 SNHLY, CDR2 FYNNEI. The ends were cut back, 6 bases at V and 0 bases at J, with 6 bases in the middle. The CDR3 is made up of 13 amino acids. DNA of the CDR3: TGTGCCAGCAGATTGAGCTCTGGAAACACCATATATTTT. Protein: CASRLSSGNTIYF.

The CDR3 nucleotides are TGTGCCAGCAGCGTAGCTGCTGGGGCCAACGTCCTGACTTTC. Translated: CASSVAAGANVLTF. V and J are TRBV9 and TRBJ2-6; D is uncertain. The CDR3 runs to 14 residues. V dropped 0 bases and J dropped 2 bases, with 3 bases sitting between them. CDR1 and CDR2 from the germline V gene are SGDLS and YYNGEE. Supplemented by reference TRBV9 and TRBJ2-6, the full variable domain reads DSGVTQTPKHLITATGQRVTLRCSPRSGDLSVYWYQQSLDQGLQFLIQYYNGEERAKGNILERFSAQQFPDLHSELNLSSLELGDSALYFCASSVAAGANVLTFGAGSRLTVL.

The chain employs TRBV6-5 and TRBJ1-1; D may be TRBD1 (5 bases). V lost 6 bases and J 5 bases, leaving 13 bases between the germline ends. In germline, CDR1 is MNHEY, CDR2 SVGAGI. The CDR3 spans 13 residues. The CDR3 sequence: CASRDGRGTEAFF. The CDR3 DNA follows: TGTGCCAGCAGGGATGGGCGGGGGACTGAAGCTTTCTTT.

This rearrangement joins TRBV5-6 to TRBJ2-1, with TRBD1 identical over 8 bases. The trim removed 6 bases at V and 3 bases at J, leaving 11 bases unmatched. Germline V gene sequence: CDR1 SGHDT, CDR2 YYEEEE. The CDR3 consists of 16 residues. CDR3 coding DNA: TGTGCCAGCACCCGGGAGTCGACAGGGGACTACAATGAGCAGTTCTTC. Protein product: CASTRESTGDYNEQFF.

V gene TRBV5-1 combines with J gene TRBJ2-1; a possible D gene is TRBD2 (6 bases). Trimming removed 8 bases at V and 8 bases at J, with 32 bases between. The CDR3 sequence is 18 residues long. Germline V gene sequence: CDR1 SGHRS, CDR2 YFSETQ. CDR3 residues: CASSLTITGLTMSYEQFF. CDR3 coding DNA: TGCGCCAGTTCCCTAACAATAACGGGACTGACGATGTCCTATGAGCAGTTCTTC.

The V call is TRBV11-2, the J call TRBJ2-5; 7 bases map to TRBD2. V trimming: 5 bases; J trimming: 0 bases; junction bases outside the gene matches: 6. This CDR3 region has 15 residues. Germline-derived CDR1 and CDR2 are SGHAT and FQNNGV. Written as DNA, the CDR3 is TGTGCCAGCAGCCAGACCGGGACTAACCAAGAGACCCAGTACTTC. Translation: CASSQTGTNQETQYF.

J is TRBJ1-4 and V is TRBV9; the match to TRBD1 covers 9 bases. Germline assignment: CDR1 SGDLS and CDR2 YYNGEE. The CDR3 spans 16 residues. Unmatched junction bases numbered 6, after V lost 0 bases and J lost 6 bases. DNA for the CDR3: TGTGCCAGCAGCGTAGTAACAGGGGGCGGCGATGAAAAACTGTTTTTT. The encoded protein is CASSVVTGGGDEKLFF.

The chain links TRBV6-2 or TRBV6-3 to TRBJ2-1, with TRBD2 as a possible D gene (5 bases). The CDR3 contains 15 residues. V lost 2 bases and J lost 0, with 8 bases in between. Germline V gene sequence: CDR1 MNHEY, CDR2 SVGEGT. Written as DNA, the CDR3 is TGTGCCAGCAGTTACGAGCGGATCTCCTACAATGAGCAGTTCTTC. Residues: CASSYERISYNEQFF.

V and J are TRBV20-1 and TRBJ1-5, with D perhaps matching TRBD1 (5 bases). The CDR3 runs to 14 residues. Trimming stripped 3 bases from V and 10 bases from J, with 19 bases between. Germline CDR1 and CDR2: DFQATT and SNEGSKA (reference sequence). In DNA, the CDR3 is TGCAGTGCTAGTTCGCGGGACTTTCTGACCCCCCAGCATTTT. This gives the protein CSASSRDFLTPQHF.

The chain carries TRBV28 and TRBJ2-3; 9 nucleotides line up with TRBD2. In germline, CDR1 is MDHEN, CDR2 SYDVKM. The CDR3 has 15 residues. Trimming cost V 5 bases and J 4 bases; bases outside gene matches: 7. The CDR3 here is CASSDSGSGADTQYF. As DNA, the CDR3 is TGTGCCAGCAGTGATAGCGGGAGCGGGGCAGATACGCAGTATTTT.

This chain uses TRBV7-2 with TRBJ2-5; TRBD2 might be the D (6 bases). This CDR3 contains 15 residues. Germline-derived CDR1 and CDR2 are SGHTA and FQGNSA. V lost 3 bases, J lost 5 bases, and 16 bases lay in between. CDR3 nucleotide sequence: TGTGCCAGCAGCTTCTCGGACCCAAGCGGGGAGACCCAGTACTTC. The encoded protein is CASSFSDPSGETQYF.

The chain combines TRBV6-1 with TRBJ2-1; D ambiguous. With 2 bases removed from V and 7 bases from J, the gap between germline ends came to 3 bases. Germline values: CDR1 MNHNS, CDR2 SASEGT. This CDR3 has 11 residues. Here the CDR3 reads CASSESNEQFF. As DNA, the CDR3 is TGTGCCAGCAGTGAATCTAATGAGCAGTTCTTC.

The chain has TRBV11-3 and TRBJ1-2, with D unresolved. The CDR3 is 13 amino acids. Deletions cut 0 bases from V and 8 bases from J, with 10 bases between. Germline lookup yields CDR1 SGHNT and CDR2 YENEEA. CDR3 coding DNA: TGTGCCAGCAGCTTAGATCATCTCCGGGGCTACACCTTC. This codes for CASSLDHLRGYTF.

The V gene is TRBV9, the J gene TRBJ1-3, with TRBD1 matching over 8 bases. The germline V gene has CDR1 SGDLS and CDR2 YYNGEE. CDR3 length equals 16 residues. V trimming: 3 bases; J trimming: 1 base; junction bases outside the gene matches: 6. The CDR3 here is CASSGGDRHSGNTIYF. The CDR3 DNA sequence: TGTGCCAGCAGCGGAGGGGACAGGCATTCTGGAAACACCATATATTTT.

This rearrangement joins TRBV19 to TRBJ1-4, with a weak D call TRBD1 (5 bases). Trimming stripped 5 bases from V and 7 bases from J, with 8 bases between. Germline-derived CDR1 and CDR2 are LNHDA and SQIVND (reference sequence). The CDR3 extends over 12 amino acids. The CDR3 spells CASSSGVEKLFF. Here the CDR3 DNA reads TGTGCCAGTAGTTCGGGGGTTGAAAAACTGTTTTTT.

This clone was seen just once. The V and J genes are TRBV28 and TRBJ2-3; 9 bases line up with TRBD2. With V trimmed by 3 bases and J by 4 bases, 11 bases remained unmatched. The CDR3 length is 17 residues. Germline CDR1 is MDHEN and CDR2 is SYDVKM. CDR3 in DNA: TGTGCCAGCAGTTTGATGGTAGCGGGAGATTTCGCAGATACGCAGTATTTT. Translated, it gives CASSLMVAGDFADTQYF.

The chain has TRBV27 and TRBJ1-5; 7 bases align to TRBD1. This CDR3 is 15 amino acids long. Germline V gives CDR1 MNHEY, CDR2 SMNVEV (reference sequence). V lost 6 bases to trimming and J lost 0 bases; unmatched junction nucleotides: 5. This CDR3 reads CASRAGQHSNQPQHF. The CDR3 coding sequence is TGTGCCAGCAGGGCGGGACAGCATAGCAATCAGCCCCAGCATTTT.

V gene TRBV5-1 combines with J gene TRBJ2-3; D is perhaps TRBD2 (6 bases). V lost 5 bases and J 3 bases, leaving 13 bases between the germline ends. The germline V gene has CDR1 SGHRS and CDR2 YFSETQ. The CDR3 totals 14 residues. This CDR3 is CASRRRGETDTQYF. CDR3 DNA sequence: TGCGCCAGCAGGAGGAGGGGTGAAACAGATACGCAGTATTTT.

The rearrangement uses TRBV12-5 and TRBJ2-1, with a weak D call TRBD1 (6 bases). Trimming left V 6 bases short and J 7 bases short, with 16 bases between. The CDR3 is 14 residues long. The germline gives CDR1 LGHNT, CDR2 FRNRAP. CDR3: CASGPGQIRNEQFF. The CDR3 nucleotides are TGTGCTAGTGGGCCCGGACAGATACGGAATGAGCAGTTCTTC.

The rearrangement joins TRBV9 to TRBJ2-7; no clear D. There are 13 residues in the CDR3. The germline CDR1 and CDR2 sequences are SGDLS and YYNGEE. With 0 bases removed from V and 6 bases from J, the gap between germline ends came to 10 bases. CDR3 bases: TGTGCCAGCAGCGTAGCTTTGGCGGCCGAGCAGTACTTC. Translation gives CASSVALAAEQYF.

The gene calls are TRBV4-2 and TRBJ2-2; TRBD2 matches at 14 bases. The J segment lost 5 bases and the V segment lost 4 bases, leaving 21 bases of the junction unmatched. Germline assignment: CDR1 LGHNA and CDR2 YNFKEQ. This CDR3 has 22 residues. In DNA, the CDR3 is TGTGCCAGCAGCCGCCTCAGCGGGACTAGCGGGAGCACGCAGTCTAGGACCGGGGAGCTGTTTTTT. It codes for CASSRLSGTSGSTQSRTGELFF.